A selection of T cell receptor beta chains follows, all from one sample in a study of blood T cell repertoires in COVID-19. The repertoire was sequenced with immunoSEQ multiplex PCR; TCRdb's copy has only in-frame clones and lacks some. The sample lists a few hundred thousand clones; about 79% were seen once. Sequencing was carried out using peripheral blood. All receptors derive from a man in his forties who had recovered from COVID-19. Each CDR3 is given with its conserved first and last residue. The D gene is left open where the match is weak. Expanded clones are given a class, and other clones once, few, many or no size at all.

v_call	j_call	clone_size	d_call	cdr3_nt	cdr3_aa
TRBV30	TRBJ1-1	.	.	TGTGCCTGGTCACAGAACGCTGAAGCTTTCTTT	CAWSQNAEAFF
TRBV5-1	TRBJ2-7	.	TRBD1	TGCGCCAGCAGCTTGGGACAGGGTCCTATCTACGAGCAGTACTTC	CASSLGQGPIYEQYF
TRBV7-2	TRBJ2-7	.	.	TGTGCCAGCAGCTTAGGTATGGGCCAGGGCTACGAGCAGTACTTC	CASSLGMGQGYEQYF
TRBV27	TRBJ2-3	.	.	TGTGCCAGCAGTTTGACTGCGGGACGCACAGATACGCAGTATTTT	CASSLTAGRTDTQYF
TRBV18	TRBJ2-1	few	TRBD1	TGTGCCAGCTCGTCAGAAACCGGGACAGGGTTGAGCGAGCAGTTCTTC	CASSSETGTGLSEQFF
TRBV5-6	TRBJ2-5	.	.	TGTGCCAGCAGCCGCCTCGGGACCCAGTACTTC	CASSRLGTQYF
TRBV4-3	TRBJ1-2	.	.	TGCGCCAGCAGCCATTCAGGGGATGGCTACACCTTC	CASSHSGDGYTF
TRBV4-1	TRBJ2-3	.	TRBD2	TGCGCCAGCAGCCAAGTCGGACTAGCGGGGGGGCCGACAGATACGCAGTATTTT	CASSQVGLAGGPTDTQYF
TRBV4-3	TRBJ1-1	few	.	TGCGCCAGCAGCCAGTCGGACGGGGGGCGAAACACTGAAGCTTTCTTT	CASSQSDGGRNTEAFF
TRBV3-1/TRBV3-2	TRBJ2-7	.	TRBD2	TGTGCCAGCAGCCCGCGGGAGCGGGGGTTAAGCGAGCAGTACTTC	CASSPRERGLSEQYF
TRBV7-2	TRBJ2-2	few	.	TGTGCCAGCAGCCGGGGACGGGGGTCCGGGGAGCTGTTTTTT	CASSRGRGSGELFF
TRBV7-2	TRBJ2-7	.	TRBD1	TGTGCCAGCAGCTTAGTGGTCTGGACAGGGAACGACGAGCAGTACTTC	CASSLVVWTGNDEQYF